This T cell receptor (beta chain) was sequenced for a study of T-cell memory formation after mild COVID-19. The CDR3 is 14 residues long. The trim removed 5 bases at V and 2 bases at J, leaving 2 bases unmatched. In TCRdb, the 5' RACE reads were re-called with MiXCR into one record per CDR3 protein. Here the sample spans approximately 500,000 distinct CDR3 sequences, 20% to 30% being singletons. In its sample, this clonotype was seen a few times. The antigen remains unidentified. Whole-study findings and limits: Clones contracting across day 15 to 85 had a balanced CD4/CD8 profile; later expanding clones leaned CD4+. Researchers could not confirm that second-wave clones peaking on day 37 targeted SARS-CoV-2.

The chain uses TRBV12-3 or TRBV12-4 and TRBJ2-7; 11 nucleotides line up with TRBD1. This clonotype was sampled from an adult woman who had mild COVID-19 (a few samples of this study predate the infection). Cell type and time point are not known. Source material: PBMCs or a T cell subset sorted from them (not recorded which). The CDR3 protein is CASSRTGGTYEQYF. For the CDR3, the DNA is TGTGCCAGCAGTCGGACAGGGGGCACCTACGAGCAGTACTTC.